These 26 T cell receptor beta chains came from one sample sequenced in a study of cytomegalovirus exposure and HLA in healthy donors. The PCR ran on 60 Vbeta and 13 Jbeta primers. Using immunoSEQ multiplex PCR, the repertoire was profiled, and TCRdb retains in-frame clones only, with some absent. Of 190,000 or so clones listed, approximately 80% are singletons. The sample was PBMCs. The receptors were sampled from a woman between 50 and 59 years old in good health and CMV-seropositive.

The J gene is TRBJ1-2, the V gene TRBV7-2; TRBD1 matches 7 bases. The CDR3 sequence is 13 residues long. Trimming took 5 bases from V and 8 from J; bases not matched to a gene: 8. The germline gives CDR1 SGHTA, CDR2 FQGNSA. The CDR3 nucleotides read TGTGCCAGCAGCCCACGGGACAGTCAGGGCTACACCTTC. Its translation is CASSPRDSQGYTF.

The gene calls are TRBV7-9 and TRBJ2-7; weak D call: TRBD2 (6 bases). The V gene's germline CDR1 is SEHNR and CDR2 FQNEAQ (reference sequence). V lost 5 bases to trimming and J lost 9 bases, with 11 bases between them. The CDR3 is made up of 11 amino acids. CDR3 loop: CASSVDYGQYF. The CDR3 DNA is TGTGCCAGCAGCGTGGACTATGGGCAGTACTTC.

This sequence joins TRBV7-2 and TRBJ1-1; D not resolved. Trimming stripped 1 base from V and 1 base from J, with 10 bases between. CDR3 length: 15 residues. Germline V lookup: CDR1 SGHTA, CDR2 FQGNSA. The CDR3 region is CASSLGAPENTEAFF. The CDR3 bases are TGTGCCAGCAGCTTAGGGGCTCCAGAGAACACTGAAGCTTTCTTT.

The chain carries TRBV6-4 and TRBJ2-1; 8 bases agree with TRBD1. CDR3 length equals 16 residues. The V gene end was trimmed by 4 bases and the J gene end by 9 bases; junction bases not matched to a gene: 14. Germline V gene data show CDR1 as MRHNA and CDR2 as SNTAGT. The CDR3 is CASSVLPGQALGEQFF. The DNA of the CDR3 is TGTGCCAGCAGTGTCTTACCGGGACAGGCTCTCGGTGAGCAGTTCTTC.

The V gene is TRBV9, the J gene TRBJ1-1, with D uncertain. CDR3 length equals 15 residues. Looked up from germline, CDR1 is SGDLS and CDR2 is YYNGEE. V lost 4 bases to trimming and J lost 1 base, with 14 bases between them. CDR3 amino acids: CASSSTSGANTEAFF. In nucleotides, the CDR3 is TGTGCCAGCAGCTCTACCTCAGGTGCGAACACTGAAGCTTTCTTT.

The V and J genes are TRBV15 and TRBJ1-2; 10 bases fit TRBD1. The V gene's germline CDR1 is LNHNV and CDR2 YYDKDF (reference sequence). V lost 5 bases to trimming and J lost 8 bases; unmatched junction nucleotides: 20. The CDR3 loop spans 18 amino acids. CDR3 residues: CATSSEMGTGDRLRGYTF. The CDR3 region has the DNA TGTGCCACCAGCTCAGAGATGGGGACAGGGGACCGGCTGCGGGGCTACACCTTC.

The chain links TRBV7-9 to TRBJ1-6, with TRBD1 matching 9 bases. Trimming at V came to 1 base and at J to 8 bases, leaving 3 bases not matched to a gene. The CDR3 covers 15 residues. Germline V lookup: CDR1 SEHNR, CDR2 FQNEAQ (reference sequence). The CDR3 region has the DNA TGTGCCAGCAGCTTAGTGGACAGGGGCCATTCACCCCTCCACTTT. This encodes CASSLVDRGHSPLHF. The full variable domain, completed using reference TRBV7-9 and TRBJ1-6, is DTGVSQNPRHKITKRGQNVTFRCDPISEHNRLYWYRQTLGQGPEFLTYFQNEAQLEKSRLLSDRFSAERPKGSFSTLEIQRTEQGDSAMYLCASSLVDRGHSPLHFGNGTRLTVT.

The rearrangement uses TRBV19 and TRBJ2-3, with a weak D call TRBD2 (5 bases). This CDR3 spans 15 amino acids. Trimming removed 7 bases at V and 0 bases at J, with 14 bases between. Germline loops: CDR1 LNHDA, CDR2 SQIVND (reference sequence). The CDR3 DNA follows: TGTGCCAGTACCCCTGGCCCGGGGAGCACAGATACGCAGTATTTT. Translated, it gives CASTPGPGSTDTQYF.

There are a few counts of this clone. The V call is TRBV6-1, the J call TRBJ1-1, with D tentatively TRBD1 (6 bases). This CDR3 spans 13 amino acids. Trimming took 6 bases from V and 11 from J, leaving 19 bases between them. CDR1 and CDR2 from the germline V gene are MNHNS and SASEGT. The CDR3 DNA is TGTGCCAGCAGCGTAGTACAGGGCCCTAATGCTTTCTTT. Translated: CASSVVQGPNAFF.

The chain combines TRBV2 with TRBJ1-1, with D unresolved. CDR1 is SNHLY and CDR2 is FYNNEI in the germline V gene. This CDR3 is 15 amino acids long. V dropped 3 bases and J dropped 0 bases, with 11 bases sitting between them. CDR3 amino acids: CASSDSNGMNTEAFF. The DNA for the CDR3 is TGTGCCAGCAGTGATTCGAACGGTATGAACACTGAAGCTTTCTTT.

This chain links TRBV6-5 with TRBJ2-1; 10 bases match TRBD2. Looked up from germline, CDR1 is MNHEY and CDR2 is SVGAGI. The CDR3 spans 14 residues. The trim removed 5 bases at V and 4 bases at J, leaving 2 bases unmatched. The CDR3 nucleotides are TGTGCCAGCAGTCTAGCGGGGGCGTACAATGAGCAGTTCTTC. This encodes CASSLAGAYNEQFF.

The rearrangement links TRBV19 to TRBJ1-1, with TRBD1 matching over 7 bases. V was pared by 3 bases and J by 0 bases, with 1 base of the junction left unmatched. The CDR3 runs 14 residues. CDR1 LNHDA and CDR2 SQIVND come from the germline V gene (reference sequence). The CDR3 reads CASSIRGLNTEAFF. For the CDR3, the DNA is TGTGCCAGTAGTATTAGGGGGCTGAACACTGAAGCTTTCTTT.

This clone was seen only once. The V gene is TRBV19, the J gene TRBJ1-4; 8 positions match TRBD1. This CDR3 spans 15 amino acids. Germline loops: CDR1 LNHDA, CDR2 SQIVND (reference sequence). V was clipped by 6 bases and J by 4 bases; unmatched bases: 7. The CDR3 region has the DNA TGTGCCAGTAGCCGACAGGGGCGACTTAATGAAAAACTGTTTTTT. Its protein product is CASSRQGRLNEKLFF.

The rearrangement links TRBV18 to TRBJ1-2; tentative D call: TRBD1 (5 bases). From germline, CDR1 is KGHSH and CDR2 LQKENI. This CDR3 has 15 residues. With 3 bases removed from V and 4 bases from J, the gap between germline ends came to 15 bases. CDR3 bases: TGTGCCAGCTCACCCGCCGAGCTCGGGGGCTATGGCTACACCTTC. Translating it yields CASSPAELGGYGYTF.

This clone was found a few times. The rearrangement joins TRBV5-1 to TRBJ2-7; TRBD1 agrees at 8 bases. Unmatched junction bases numbered 7, after V lost 4 bases and J lost 7 bases. Germline lookup yields CDR1 SGHRS and CDR2 YFSETQ. The CDR3 sequence is 13 residues long. CDR3 bases: TGCGCCAGCAGCGGGGACAGGTACACTGAGCAGTACTTC. Amino acid sequence: CASSGDRYTEQYF.

The chain carries TRBV5-1 and TRBJ2-5; tentative D call: TRBD2 (5 bases). CDR3 length: 15 residues. Trimming removed 2 bases at V and 2 bases at J, with 13 bases between. Per germline, CDR1 SGHRS and CDR2 YFSETQ. CDR3 loop: CASSFLSGSQETQYF. Written as DNA, the CDR3 is TGCGCCAGCAGCTTTCTCAGCGGAAGTCAAGAGACCCAGTACTTC.

The J gene is TRBJ1-3, the V gene TRBV27; perhaps TRBD1 as D (5 bases). This CDR3 has 14 residues. Germline CDR1 reads MNHEY; CDR2 reads SMNVEV (reference sequence). The V end was cut by 6 bases, the J end by 0 bases, with 9 bases between. CDR3: CASSRAHSGNTIYF. CDR3 in DNA: TGTGCCAGCAGCAGGGCCCACTCTGGAAACACCATATATTTT.

The rearrangement uses TRBV4-1 and TRBJ1-2; TRBD1 matches 9 bases. Looked up from germline, CDR1 is MGHRA and CDR2 is YSYEKL. Trimming at V came to 5 bases and at J to 4 bases, leaving 8 bases not matched to a gene. There are 15 residues in the CDR3. CDR3: CASSSRTGEGYGYTF. In DNA form, the CDR3 reads TGCGCCAGCAGCTCGCGGACAGGGGAGGGCTATGGCTACACCTTC.

The J gene is TRBJ2-2, the V gene TRBV25-1, with D perhaps matching TRBD1 (6 bases). Germline V lookup: CDR1 MGHDK, CDR2 SYGVNS. The CDR3 length is 15 residues. The ends were cut back, 0 bases at V and 4 bases at J, with 9 bases in the middle. Here the CDR3 reads CASSEYRGGTGELFF. Here the CDR3 DNA reads TGTGCCAGCAGTGAATACAGGGGTGGCACCGGGGAGCTGTTTTTT.

The chain joins TRBV11-2 to TRBJ1-2; perhaps TRBD1 as D (5 bases). Germline V lookup: CDR1 SGHAT, CDR2 FQNNGV. Trimming removed 5 bases at V and 6 bases at J, with 19 bases between. CDR3 size: 15 residues. The CDR3 loop is CASSQGPREPDGYTF. The CDR3 DNA reads TGTGCCAGCAGCCAAGGCCCCAGGGAACCGGATGGCTACACCTTC.

The CDR3 DNA is TGTGCCAGCAGTGGGCAGGCCAGCTCTGGAAACACCATATATTTT. This codes for CASSGQASSGNTIYF. This rearrangement joins TRBV6-1 to TRBJ1-3; no definite D call. Germline CDR1 MNHNS, CDR2 SASEGT. The germline V and J ends were trimmed by 4 bases and 0 bases, with 10 bases remaining between them. This CDR3 contains 15 residues.

This clone was seen just once. V usage is TRBV4-2 and J usage is TRBJ1-5; D possibly corresponds to TRBD1 (5 bases). The germline V and J ends were trimmed by 3 bases and 4 bases, with 13 bases remaining between them. Looked up from germline, CDR1 is LGHNA and CDR2 is YNFKEQ. The CDR3 loop spans 15 amino acids. CDR3 nucleotide sequence: TGTGCCAGCAGCCAGTCGGACGGGGGAAATCAGCCCCAGCATTTT. As protein: CASSQSDGGNQPQHF.

This chain joins TRBV6-1 and TRBJ2-3; D uncertain. Germline values: CDR1 MNHNS, CDR2 SASEGT. With 1 base removed from V and 6 bases from J, the gap between germline ends came to 11 bases. There are 14 residues in the CDR3. CDR3 region: CASSEVPLPDTQYF. CDR3 DNA: TGTGCCAGCAGTGAAGTCCCCCTACCGGATACGCAGTATTTT.

This rearrangement joins TRBV5-1 to TRBJ1-2; D is unclear. The germline V and J ends were trimmed by 3 bases and 0 bases, with 15 bases remaining between them. The germline V gene encodes CDR1 SGHRS and CDR2 YFSETQ. The CDR3 length is 16 residues. In DNA, the CDR3 is TGCGCCAGCAGCTCCGAAGGTGGACTAACTAACTATGGCTACACCTTC. Translated: CASSSEGGLTNYGYTF.

The J gene is TRBJ1-3, the V gene TRBV13; 8 positions match TRBD1. Trimming removed 6 bases from V and 9 bases from J; junction bases left unmatched: 10. Germline V lookup: CDR1 PRHDT, CDR2 FYEKMQ (reference sequence). CDR3 length: 14 residues. The CDR3 DNA sequence: TGTGCCAGCAGTCAAGACAGGGGTTGGGGCACCATATATTTT. It translates to CASSQDRGWGTIYF.

This chain connects TRBV9 to TRBJ2-5, with 9 bases that match TRBD2. The CDR3 is 16 residues long. Germline values: CDR1 SGDLS, CDR2 YYNGEE. J lost 2 bases, V lost 4 bases, and 9 bases had no gene match. The CDR3 DNA reads as TGTGCCAGCAGCCATCTCAGCGGGGGGCCTCAAGAGACCCAGTACTTC. Translation gives CASSHLSGGPQETQYF. Looking up the rest from reference TRBV9 and TRBJ2-5 gives the full variable domain: DSGVTQTPKHLITATGQRVTLRCSPRSGDLSVYWYQQSLDQGLQFLIQYYNGEERAKGNILERFSAQQFPDLHSELNLSSLELGDSALYFCASSHLSGGPQETQYFGPGTRLLVL.